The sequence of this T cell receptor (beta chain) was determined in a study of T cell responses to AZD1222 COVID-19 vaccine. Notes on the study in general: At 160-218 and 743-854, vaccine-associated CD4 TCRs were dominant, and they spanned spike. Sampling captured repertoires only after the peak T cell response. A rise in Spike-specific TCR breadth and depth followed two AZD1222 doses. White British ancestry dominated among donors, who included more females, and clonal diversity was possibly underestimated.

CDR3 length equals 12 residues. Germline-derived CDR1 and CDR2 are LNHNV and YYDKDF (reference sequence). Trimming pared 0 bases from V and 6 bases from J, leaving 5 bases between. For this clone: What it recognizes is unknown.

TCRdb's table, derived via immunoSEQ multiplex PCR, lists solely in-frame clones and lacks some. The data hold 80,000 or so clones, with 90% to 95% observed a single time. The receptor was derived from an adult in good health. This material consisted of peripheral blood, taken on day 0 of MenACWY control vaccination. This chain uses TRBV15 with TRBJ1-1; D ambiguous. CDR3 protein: CATSRDISEAFF. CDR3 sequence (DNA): TGTGCCACCAGCAGAGATATTTCTGAAGCTTTCTTT.